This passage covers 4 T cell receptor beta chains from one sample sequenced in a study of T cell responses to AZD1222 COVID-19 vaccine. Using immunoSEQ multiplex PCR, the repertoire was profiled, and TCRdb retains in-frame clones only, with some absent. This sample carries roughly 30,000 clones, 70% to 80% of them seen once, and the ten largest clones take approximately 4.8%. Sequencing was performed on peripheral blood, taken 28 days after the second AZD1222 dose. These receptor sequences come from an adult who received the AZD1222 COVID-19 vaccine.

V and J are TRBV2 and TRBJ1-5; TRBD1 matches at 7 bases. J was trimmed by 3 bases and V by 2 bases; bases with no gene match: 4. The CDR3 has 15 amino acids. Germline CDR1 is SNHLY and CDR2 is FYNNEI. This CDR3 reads CASSERGQSNQPQHF. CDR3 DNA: TGTGCCAGCAGTGAAAGGGGACAGTCCAATCAGCCCCAGCATTTT.

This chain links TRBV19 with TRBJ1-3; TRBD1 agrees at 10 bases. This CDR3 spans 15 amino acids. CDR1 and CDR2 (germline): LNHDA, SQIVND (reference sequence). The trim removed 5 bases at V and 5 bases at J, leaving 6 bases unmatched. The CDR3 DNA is TGTGCCAGTAGTTCCTGGACAGGGGGAAGAAACACCATATATTTT. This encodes CASSSWTGGRNTIYF. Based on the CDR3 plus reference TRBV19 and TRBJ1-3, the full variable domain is DGGITQSPKYLFRKEGQNVTLSCEQNLNHDAMYWYRQDPGQGLRLIYYSQIVNDFQKGDIAEGYSVSREKKESFPLTVTSAQKNPTAFYLCASSSWTGGRNTIYFGEGSWLTVV.

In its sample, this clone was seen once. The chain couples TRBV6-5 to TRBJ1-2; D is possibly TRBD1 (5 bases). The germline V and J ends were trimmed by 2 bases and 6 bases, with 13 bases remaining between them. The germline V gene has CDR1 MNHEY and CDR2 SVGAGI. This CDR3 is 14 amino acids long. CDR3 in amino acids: CASSYRAGKDGYTF. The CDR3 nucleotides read TGTGCCAGCAGTTACAGAGCAGGGAAGGATGGCTACACCTTC.

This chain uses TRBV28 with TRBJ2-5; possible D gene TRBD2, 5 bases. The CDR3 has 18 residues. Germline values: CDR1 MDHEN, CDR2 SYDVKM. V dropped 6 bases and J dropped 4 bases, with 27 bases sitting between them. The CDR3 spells CASSPFSVSWEFVETQYF. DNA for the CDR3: TGTGCCAGCAGCCCTTTCTCCGTATCGTGGGAGTTCGTAGAGACCCAGTACTTC.